This T cell receptor (beta chain) stems from a study of T-cell memory formation after mild COVID-19. The V end was cut by 1 base, the J end by 1 base, with 12 bases between. Looked up from germline, CDR1 is GTSNPN and CDR2 is SVGIG (reference sequence). The CDR3 length is 15 residues. This clonotype has more than one count but fewer than ten. TCRdb redid the calling of the 5' RACE reads with MiXCR, one entry per CDR3 protein. This repertoire shows a few hundred thousand distinct CDR3 sequences, 7% to 10% found once; its top ten account for 20% to 25%. The chain couples TRBV30 to TRBJ2-3, with a possible D match to TRBD2 (6 bases). The receptor comes from a man aged 18 to 30 who had mild COVID-19 (a few samples of this study predate the infection). Cell type and time point are not known. Sequences were obtained from PBMCs or a T cell subset sorted from them (not recorded which). CDR3 nucleotides: TGTGCCTGGAGTGCGCTAGCGCCTGGCACAGATACGCAGTATTTT. It codes for CAWSALAPGTDTQYF.